Listed below are T cell receptor beta chains from one sample, sequenced in a study of response to subunit inactivated influenza vaccine. In TCRdb, the RT-PCR reads were re-called with MiXCR into one record per CDR3 protein. The repertoire holds roughly 710,000 distinct CDR3 sequences, with 14% as singletons. Sequencing used PBMCs from blood, obtained roughly 2 weeks before vaccination. These receptors were obtained from a man over 45 who received an inactivated influenza vaccine. Both conserved end residues are part of each CDR3. A D gene is named only where the DNA matches it firmly. Size tells how often a clone was seen (once, few, many) or the class of an expanded clone, and some rows leave it out.

J,V,D,size,DNA,CDR3
TRBJ2-7,TRBV20-1,TRBD1,NA,TGCAGTGCTAGAGACCCCAGTCATGGACAGGGTCCCACCTACGAGCAGTACTTC,CSARDPSHGQGPTYEQYF
TRBJ2-5,TRBV9,TRBD2,many,TGTGCCAGCAGCGTAGGGGGAGGGCAAGAGACCCAGTACTTC,CASSVGGGQETQYF
TRBJ1-4,TRBV9,NA,NA,TGTGCCAGCAGCGTAGGAGGGAAAAGAGATGAAAAACTGTTTTTT,CASSVGGKRDEKLFF
TRBJ2-1,TRBV5-1,NA,many,TGCGCCAGCAGCCCCGCGGGGTCCTACAATGAGCAGTTCTTC,CASSPAGSYNEQFF
TRBJ2-3,TRBV5-1,TRBD1,NA,TGCGCCAGCAGCCCGGACAGGGGCGGCACAGATACGCAGTATTTT,CASSPDRGGTDTQYF
TRBJ2-1,TRBV7-3,TRBD2,NA,TGTGCCAGCAGCCGGGGGGGGAGTGAGCAGTTCTTC,CASSRGGSEQFF
TRBJ2-2,TRBV5-1,TRBD2,NA,TGCGCCAGGAGCTTGCGCGGGGGGAACACCGGGGAGCTGTTTTTT,CARSLRGGNTGELFF
TRBJ1-1,TRBV25-1,NA,NA,TGTGCCAGCAGTGCCGCGACGTGGAGAGGTACTGAAGCTTTCTTT,CASSAATWRGTEAFF
TRBJ2-1,TRBV7-9,NA,many,TGTGCCAGCAGCTTAGCGGGGTTGGGCTCCTACAATGAGCAGTTCTTC,CASSLAGLGSYNEQFF
TRBJ2-1,TRBV7-8,NA,NA,TGTGCCAGCAGCTCATGGTGGGCCCCCAATGAGCAGTTCTTC,CASSSWWAPNEQFF
TRBJ2-1,TRBV2,NA,NA,TGTGCCAGCAGTATAGCGTTCCGGAATGAGCAGTTCTTC,CASSIAFRNEQFF
TRBJ2-1,TRBV14,TRBD1,many,TGTGCCAGCAGCCAAAAAGGCCCCCCGGGACAGCGCTCCTACAATGAGCAGTTCTTC,CASSQKGPPGQRSYNEQFF
TRBJ2-5,TRBV25-1,TRBD1,NA,TGTGCCAGCAGTAAGACAGGGGCAGAGACCCAGTACTTC,CASSKTGAETQYF
TRBJ2-5,TRBV5-1,TRBD2,NA,TGCGCCAGCAGCTCGGAGACTAGCCGGGGGACCCAGTACTTC,CASSSETSRGTQYF
TRBJ2-3,TRBV7-9,NA,few,TGTGGCAGCGGTGATACGCAGTATTTT,CGSGDTQYF
TRBJ2-3,TRBV28,TRBD2,few,TGTGCCAGCAGCCCTACCAGCGGGAGTAGCCCAGATACGCAGTATTTT,CASSPTSGSSPDTQYF
TRBJ1-2,TRBV20-1,TRBD1,many,TGCAGTGCTAGAGACCAGGGGGGTTCCTACACCTTC,CSARDQGGSYTF
TRBJ1-2,TRBV9,NA,NA,TGTGCCAGCAGCGTAGAGCCAGGGGATCACTATGGCTACACCTTC,CASSVEPGDHYGYTF
TRBJ2-1,TRBV6-1,NA,NA,TGTGCCAGCAGTGAAGCGTGGCAGTACAATGAGCAGTTCTTC,CASSEAWQYNEQFF
TRBJ2-4,TRBV20-1,NA,NA,TGCAGTGCCAGGGTTCCGGCCAAAAACATTCAGTACTTC,CSARVPAKNIQYF
TRBJ2-7,TRBV12-3/TRBV12-4,TRBD2,NA,TGTGCCAGCAGTACTAGCGGGGGGGAGTACGAGCAGTACTTC,CASSTSGGEYEQYF
TRBJ2-5,TRBV7-2,NA,few,TGTGCCAGCAGCTTATGGAGCCCGAGTCCAGAGACCCAGTACTTC,CASSLWSPSPETQYF
TRBJ2-1,TRBV14,NA,few,TGTGCCAGCAGCCAAGTTAGACTAAGTCGGGCTGAGCAGTTCTTC,CASSQVRLSRAEQFF
TRBJ2-7,TRBV7-9,NA,NA,TGTGCCAGCAGCCCCGCGGTTTGGTCATTCGAGCAGTACTTC,CASSPAVWSFEQYF
TRBJ1-2,TRBV5-6,NA,few,TGTGCCAGCAGCTTGGCAGGGAGGCCGGTAACTAACTATGGCTACACCTTC,CASSLAGRPVTNYGYTF
TRBJ2-7,TRBV2,NA,few,TGTGCCAGCAGTGACAGACCGGGACACACTTTC,CASSDRPGHTF
TRBJ1-3,TRBV28,NA,few,TGTGCCACCCTGCGGTACGGAGGAGGAGGAAACACCATATATTTT,CATLRYGGGGNTIYF
TRBJ2-2,TRBV19,NA,NA,TGTGCCAGTAGTGAGGACGGGGAGCTGTTTTTT,CASSEDGELFF
TRBJ2-2,TRBV25-1,NA,NA,TGTGCCAGCGGGTCAAGCCCCGGAGCCGGGGAGCTGTTTTTT,CASGSSPGAGELFF
TRBJ2-7,TRBV12-3/TRBV12-4,NA,NA,TGTGCCAGCAACCGACTGGGAAGCGGCGAGCAGTACTTC,CASNRLGSGEQYF
TRBJ1-5,TRBV6-4,NA,NA,TGTGCCAGCAGTGACGAGGCAGGGACTGGACAGCCCCAGCATTTT,CASSDEAGTGQPQHF
TRBJ1-1,TRBV10-3,NA,few,TGTGCCATCAGGGACGGGCGCTCCATGAACACTGAAGCTTTCTTT,CAIRDGRSMNTEAFF
TRBJ2-7,TRBV7-6,NA,many,TGTGCCAGCAGCTTACATGGACCGGGGACCTTCAGGAACGAGCAGTACTTC,CASSLHGPGTFRNEQYF
TRBJ2-1,TRBV19,TRBD2,NA,TGTGCCAGTAGTGGTCGGGGGGTTCTAACCTACAATGAGCAGTTCTTC,CASSGRGVLTYNEQFF
TRBJ2-6,TRBV15,NA,NA,TGTGCCACCAGCAGAGGACCGCCTGGGGCCAACGTCCTGACTTTC,CATSRGPPGANVLTF
TRBJ2-5,TRBV14,NA,few,TGTGCCAGCAGCCGACTCCGGACGGAAGAGACCCAGTACTTC,CASSRLRTEETQYF
TRBJ1-5,TRBV4-1,TRBD1,NA,TGCGCCAGCAGCCCAACTCCGGGACAGGCCCCCCATAGCAATCAGCCCCAGCATTTT,CASSPTPGQAPHSNQPQHF